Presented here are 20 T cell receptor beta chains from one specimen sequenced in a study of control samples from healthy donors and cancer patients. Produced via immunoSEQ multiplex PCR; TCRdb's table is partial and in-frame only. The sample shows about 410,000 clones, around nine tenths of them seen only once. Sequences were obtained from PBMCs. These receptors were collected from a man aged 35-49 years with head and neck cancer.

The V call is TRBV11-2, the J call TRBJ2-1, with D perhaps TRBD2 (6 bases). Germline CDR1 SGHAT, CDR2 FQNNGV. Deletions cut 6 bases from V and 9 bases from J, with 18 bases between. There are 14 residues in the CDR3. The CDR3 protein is CASRTGPTGGEQFF. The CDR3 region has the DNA TGTGCCAGCAGGACGGGACCAACCGGGGGTGAGCAGTTCTTC. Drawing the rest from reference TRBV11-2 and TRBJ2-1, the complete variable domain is EAGVAQSPRYKIIEKRQSVAFWCNPISGHATLYWYQQILGQGPKLLIQFQNNGVVDDSQLPKDRFSAERLKGVDSTLKIQPAKLEDSAVYLCASRTGPTGGEQFFGPGTRLTVL.

Here the CDR3 reads CASGTHSTGPYGYTF. As DNA, the CDR3 is TGTGCCAGCGGTACCCACAGTACGGGGCCGTATGGCTACACCTTC. This chain uses TRBV3-1 (or the pseudogene TRBV3-2) with TRBJ1-2; maybe TRBD1 (5 bases). Looked up from germline, CDR1 is LGHDT and CDR2 is YNNKEL (reference sequence). With 8 bases removed from V and 5 bases from J, the gap between germline ends came to 21 bases. The CDR3 contains 15 residues.

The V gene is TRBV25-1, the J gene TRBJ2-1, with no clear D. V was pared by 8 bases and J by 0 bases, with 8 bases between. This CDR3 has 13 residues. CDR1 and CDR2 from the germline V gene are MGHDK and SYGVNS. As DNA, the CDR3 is TGTGCCAGCGGGATGAGCTCCTACAATGAGCAGTTCTTC. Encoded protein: CASGMSSYNEQFF.

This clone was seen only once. CDR3 residues: CVASGQGASHEQYF. In nucleotides, the CDR3 is TGTGTGGCCAGCGGACAGGGAGCTTCCCACGAGCAGTACTTC. V is TRBV13 and J is TRBJ2-7; 8 bases fit TRBD1. Germline V CDR1 and CDR2: PRHDT, FYEKMQ (reference sequence). This CDR3 is 14 amino acids long.

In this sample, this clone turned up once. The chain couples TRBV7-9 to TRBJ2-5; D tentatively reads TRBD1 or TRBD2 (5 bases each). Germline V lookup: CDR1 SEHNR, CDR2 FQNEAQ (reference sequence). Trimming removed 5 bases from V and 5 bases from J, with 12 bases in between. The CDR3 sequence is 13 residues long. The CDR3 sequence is CASSPGSAETQYF. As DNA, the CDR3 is TGTGCCAGCAGCCCAGGGAGTGCGGAGACCCAGTACTTC.

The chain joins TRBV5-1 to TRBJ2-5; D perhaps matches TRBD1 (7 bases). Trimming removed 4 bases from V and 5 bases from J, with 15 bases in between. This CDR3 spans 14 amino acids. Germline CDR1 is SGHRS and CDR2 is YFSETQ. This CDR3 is CASSTQTGRETQYF. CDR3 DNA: TGCGCCAGCAGCACCCAGACAGGGAGGGAGACCCAGTACTTC.

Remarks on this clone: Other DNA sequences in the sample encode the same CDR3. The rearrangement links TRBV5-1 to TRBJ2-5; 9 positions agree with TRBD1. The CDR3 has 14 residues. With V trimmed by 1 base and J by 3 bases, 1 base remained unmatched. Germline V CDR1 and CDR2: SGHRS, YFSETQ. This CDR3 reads CASSLTGGEETQYF. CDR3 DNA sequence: TGCGCCAGCAGCTTGACAGGGGGCGAAGAGACCCAGTACTTC.

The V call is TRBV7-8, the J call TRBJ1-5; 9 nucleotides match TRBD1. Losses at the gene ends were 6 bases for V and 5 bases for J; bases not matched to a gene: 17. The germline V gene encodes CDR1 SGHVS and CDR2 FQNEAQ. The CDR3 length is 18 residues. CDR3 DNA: TGTGCCAGCAGTGCCACTTTTCGTACGGGACAGGGAGATCAGCCCCAGCATTTT. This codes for CASSATFRTGQGDQPQHF. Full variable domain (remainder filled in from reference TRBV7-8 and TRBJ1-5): GAGVSQSPRYKVAKRGQDVALRCDPISGHVSLFWYQQALGQGPEFLTYFQNEAQLDKSGLPSDRFFAERPEGSVSTLKIQRTQQEDSAVYLCASSATFRTGQGDQPQHFGDGTRLSIL.

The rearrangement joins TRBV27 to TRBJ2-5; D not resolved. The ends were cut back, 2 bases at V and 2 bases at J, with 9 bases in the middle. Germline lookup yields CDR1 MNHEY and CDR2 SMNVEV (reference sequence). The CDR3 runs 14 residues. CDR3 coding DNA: TGTGCCAGCAGTTTAGGACCGATTCAAGAGACCCAGTACTTC. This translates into CASSLGPIQETQYF.

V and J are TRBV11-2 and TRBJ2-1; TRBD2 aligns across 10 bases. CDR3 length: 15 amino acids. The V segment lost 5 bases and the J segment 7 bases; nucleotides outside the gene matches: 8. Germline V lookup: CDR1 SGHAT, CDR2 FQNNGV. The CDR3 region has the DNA TGTGCCAGCAGCATTCTAGCGGGAGTCGGAAATGAGCAGTTCTTC. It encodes CASSILAGVGNEQFF.

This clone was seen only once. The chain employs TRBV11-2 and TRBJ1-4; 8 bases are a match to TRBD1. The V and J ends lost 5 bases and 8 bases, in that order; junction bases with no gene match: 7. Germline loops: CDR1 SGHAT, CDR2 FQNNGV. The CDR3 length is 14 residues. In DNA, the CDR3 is TGTGCCAGCAGCCGGGACAGGACGGAGGAAAAACTGTTTTTT. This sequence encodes CASSRDRTEEKLFF. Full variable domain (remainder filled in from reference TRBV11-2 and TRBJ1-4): EAGVAQSPRYKIIEKRQSVAFWCNPISGHATLYWYQQILGQGPKLLIQFQNNGVVDDSQLPKDRFSAERLKGVDSTLKIQPAKLEDSAVYLCASSRDRTEEKLFFGSGTQLSVL.

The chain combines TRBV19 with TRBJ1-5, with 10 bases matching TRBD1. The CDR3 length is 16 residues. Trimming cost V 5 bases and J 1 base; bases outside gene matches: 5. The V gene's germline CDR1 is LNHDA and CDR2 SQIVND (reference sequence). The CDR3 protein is CASSYMGQGSNQPQHF. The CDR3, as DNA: TGTGCCAGTAGTTATATGGGACAGGGGAGCAATCAGCCCCAGCATTTT.

CDR3 sequence: CASSPIPLAGGYNEQFF. The CDR3 DNA sequence: TGTGCCAGTAGTCCAATTCCGCTAGCGGGGGGCTACAATGAGCAGTTCTTC. The chain recombines TRBV19 with TRBJ2-1; 11 positions agree with TRBD2. The CDR3 length is 17 residues. Per germline, CDR1 LNHDA and CDR2 SQIVND (reference sequence). The trim removed 5 bases at V and 3 bases at J, leaving 9 bases unmatched.

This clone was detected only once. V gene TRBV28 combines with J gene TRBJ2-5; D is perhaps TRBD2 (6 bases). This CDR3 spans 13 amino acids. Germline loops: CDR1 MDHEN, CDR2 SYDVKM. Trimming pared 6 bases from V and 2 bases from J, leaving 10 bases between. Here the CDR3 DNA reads TGTGCCAGCAGGAGCGGAGGGCAAGAGACCCAGTACTTC. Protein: CASRSGGQETQYF.

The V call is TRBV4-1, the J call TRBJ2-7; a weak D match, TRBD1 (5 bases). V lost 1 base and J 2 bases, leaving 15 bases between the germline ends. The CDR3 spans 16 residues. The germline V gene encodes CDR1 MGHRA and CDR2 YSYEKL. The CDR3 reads CASSQVSNRLTYEQYF. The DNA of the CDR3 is TGCGCCAGCAGCCAAGTTAGTAACAGGCTTACCTACGAGCAGTACTTC.

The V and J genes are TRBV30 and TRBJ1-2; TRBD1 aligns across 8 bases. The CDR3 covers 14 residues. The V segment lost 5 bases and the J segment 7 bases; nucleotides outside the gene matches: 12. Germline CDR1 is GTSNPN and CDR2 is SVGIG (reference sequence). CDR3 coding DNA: TGTGCCTGGGCGACCGACAGGGGTGCGTCTGGCTACACCTTC. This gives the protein CAWATDRGASGYTF.

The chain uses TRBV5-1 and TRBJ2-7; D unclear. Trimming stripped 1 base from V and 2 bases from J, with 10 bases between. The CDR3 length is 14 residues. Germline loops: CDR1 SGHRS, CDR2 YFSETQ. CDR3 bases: TGCGCCAGCAGCTTGCGAGTGGACCCCTACGAGCAGTACTTC. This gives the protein CASSLRVDPYEQYF. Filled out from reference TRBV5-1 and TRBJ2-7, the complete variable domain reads KAGVTQTPRYLIKTRGQQVTLSCSPISGHRSVSWYQQTPGQGLQFLFEYFSETQRNKGNFPGRFSGRQFSNSRSEMNVSTLELGDSALYLCASSLRVDPYEQYFGPGTRLTVT.

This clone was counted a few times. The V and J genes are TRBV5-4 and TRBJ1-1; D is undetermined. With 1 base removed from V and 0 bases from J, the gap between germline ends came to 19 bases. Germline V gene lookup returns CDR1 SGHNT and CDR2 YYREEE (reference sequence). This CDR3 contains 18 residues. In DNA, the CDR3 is TGTGCCAGCAGCTTGCGAAGTGTTATGATAGAGATGAACACTGAAGCTTTCTTT. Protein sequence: CASSLRSVMIEMNTEAFF.

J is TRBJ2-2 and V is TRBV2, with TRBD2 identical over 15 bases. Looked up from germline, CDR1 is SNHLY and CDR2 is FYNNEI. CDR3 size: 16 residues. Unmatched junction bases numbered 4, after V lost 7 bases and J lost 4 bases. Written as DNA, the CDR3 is TGTGCCAGCAATGGACTAGCGGGAGGGGCCACCGGGGAGCTGTTTTTT. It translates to CASNGLAGGATGELFF.

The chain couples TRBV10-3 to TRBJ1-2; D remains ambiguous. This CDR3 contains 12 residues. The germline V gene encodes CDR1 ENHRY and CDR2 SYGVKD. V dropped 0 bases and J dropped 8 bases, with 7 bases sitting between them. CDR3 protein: CAISESPPGYTF. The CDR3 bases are TGTGCCATCAGTGAGTCCCCCCCCGGCTACACCTTC.